A single sample gave rise to the 26 T cell receptor beta chains below, sequenced in a study of read filtering for tumor transcriptome and immune sequencing. The library was built from about 400 ng RNA with molecular barcoded adaptors for alpha/delta and beta/gamma chains. One entry per CDR3 protein, called by TCRdb with MiXCR from the reads. This sample yields tens of thousands of distinct CDR3 sequences, of which less than 20% are seen a single time; roughly two fifths belongs to the top ten. The sample consisted of a population of CD138-negative cells sorted from bone marrow. The receptors shown here come from a donor at least 40 years old with multiple myeloma.

This clonotype was found many times. The chain carries TRBV2 and TRBJ2-1, with a weak D call TRBD1 (5 bases). This CDR3 comprises 12 residues. The germline V gene encodes CDR1 SNHLY and CDR2 FYNNEI. The V gene lost 7 bases and the J gene lost 4 bases, with 8 bases spanning the gap. This chain's CDR3 is CASTGKYNEQFF. The CDR3 DNA is TGTGCCAGCACAGGGAAATACAATGAGCAGTTCTTC. The full variable domain, in which reference TRBV2 and TRBJ2-1 provide the parts outside the CDR3, is EPEVTQTPSHQVTQMGQEVILRCVPISNHLYFYWYRQILGQKVEFLVSFYNNEISEKSEIFDDQFSVERPDGSNFTLKIRSTKLEDSAMYFCASTGKYNEQFFGPGTRLTVL.

This clonotype was seen a handful of times. This chain joins TRBV6-2 or TRBV6-3 and TRBJ2-7; the D is unclear. The CDR3 sequence is 11 residues long. Germline V lookup: CDR1 MNHEY, CDR2 SVGEGT. V dropped 2 bases and J dropped 9 bases, with 8 bases sitting between them. CDR3 loop: CASSYPDGQYF. Here the CDR3 DNA reads TGTGCCAGCAGTTACCCAGACGGGCAGTACTTC.

This clonotype came up many times. The rearrangement uses TRBV29-1 and TRBJ2-1; 14 bases fit TRBD2. The CDR3 contains 12 residues. Germline V lookup: CDR1 SQVTM, CDR2 ANQGSEA. The trim removed 6 bases at V and 15 bases at J, leaving 7 bases unmatched. Written as DNA, the CDR3 is TGCAGCGTGAGGGGACTAGCGGGAGTTTCGTTCTTC. It encodes CSVRGLAGVSFF.

This clonotype occurred many times. The chain employs TRBV20-1 and TRBJ1-2; possible D gene TRBD1, 6 bases. The CDR3 runs 12 residues. V lost 3 bases, J lost 5 bases, and 10 bases lay in between. Germline V CDR1 and CDR2: DFQATT, SNEGSKA (reference sequence). CDR3 DNA: TGCAGTGCTAGGACAGGAATGTATGGCTACACCTTC. This sequence encodes CSARTGMYGYTF.

This clonotype was seen ten or more times. The CDR3 here is CASSQEGSGELFF. The CDR3 DNA sequence: TGCGCCAGCAGCCAAGAGGGAAGCGGGGAGCTGTTTTTT. The V gene is TRBV4-3, the J gene TRBJ2-2, with D unclear. Germline-derived CDR1 and CDR2 are LGHNA and YSLEER. With 0 bases removed from V and 7 bases from J, the gap between germline ends came to 6 bases. CDR3 length: 13 residues.

This clonotype has only one observation. A read error is possible here, since a much larger clone lies one base away. The chain has TRBV2 and TRBJ2-7; D remains unclear. Germline-derived CDR1 and CDR2 are SNHLY and FYNNEI. This CDR3 contains 12 residues. Trimming removed 2 bases from V and 4 bases from J, with 6 bases in between. DNA of the CDR3: TGTGCCAGCAGTGAATCGAGTTACGAGCAGTACTTC. This codes for CASSESSYEQYF.

This clonotype was seen repeatedly, ten times or more. This rearrangement joins TRBV12-3 or TRBV12-4 to TRBJ2-3, with D possibly being TRBD1 (5 bases). The CDR3 sequence is 14 residues long. Trimming cost V 6 bases and J 0 bases, with 10 bases left between them. CDR3 amino acids: CASSREHSTDTQYF. As DNA, the CDR3 is TGTGCCAGCAGCAGGGAACACAGCACAGATACGCAGTATTTT.

Ten or more counts support this clonotype. The chain has TRBV29-1 and TRBJ1-1; D is undetermined. This CDR3 spans 10 amino acids. From germline, CDR1 is SQVTM and CDR2 ANQGSEA. The V end was cut by 7 bases, the J end by 6 bases, with 9 bases between. CDR3 DNA: TGCAGCGCCAAAACAGCTGAAGCTTTCTTT. Residues: CSAKTAEAFF. The variable domain in full, completed from reference TRBV29-1 and TRBJ1-1, reads SAVISQKPSRDICQRGTSLTIQCQVDSQVTMMFWYRQQPGQSLTLIATANQGSEATYESGFVIDKFPISRPNLTFSTLTVSNMSPEDSSIYLCSAKTAEAFFGQGTRLTVV.

A few counts support this clonotype. J is TRBJ2-2 and V is TRBV29-1; D is unresolved. The V end was cut by 0 bases, the J end by 1 base, with 6 bases between. Germline-derived CDR1 and CDR2 are SQVTM and ANQGSEA. CDR3 size: 14 residues. The CDR3 bases are TGCAGCGTTGAAGATCGCGGGAACACCGGGGAGCTGTTTTTT. Protein: CSVEDRGNTGELFF.

The table lists this clonotype with many counts. The chain combines TRBV5-4 with TRBJ2-6; TRBD2 matches 10 bases. The CDR3 has 19 amino acids. Germline V gene lookup returns CDR1 SGHNT and CDR2 YYREEE (reference sequence). The ends lost 0 bases at V and 2 bases at J; junction bases unmatched: 8. The CDR3 coding sequence is TGTGCCAGCAGCTTGGCCCGAGCGGGAGGGCCCACTGGGGCCAACGTCCTGACTTTC. Its translation: CASSLARAGGPTGANVLTF. Variable domain in full (rest from reference TRBV5-4 and TRBJ2-6): ETGVTQSPTHLIKTRGQQVTLRCSSQSGHNTVSWYQQALGQGPQFIFQYYREEENGRGNFPPRFSGLQFPNYSSELNVNALELDDSALYLCASSLARAGGPTGANVLTFGAGSRLTVL.

This clonotype was recorded at least ten times. CDR3 sequence reads: CASSQASTGTGANVLTF. Here the CDR3 DNA reads TGTGCCAGCAGCCAAGCCTCAACAGGGACTGGGGCCAACGTCCTGACTTTC. This chain connects TRBV4-2 to TRBJ2-6, with a weak D call TRBD1 (6 bases). The ends were cut back, 1 base at V and 2 bases at J, with 12 bases in the middle. The CDR3 runs to 17 residues. From germline, CDR1 is LGHNA and CDR2 YNFKEQ.

This clonotype was detected ten times or more. The CDR3 region is CSAAQGAGNTIYF. CDR3 bases: TGCAGTGCGGCTCAGGGTGCTGGAAACACCATATATTTT. The chain is built from TRBV20-1 and TRBJ1-3; possible D gene TRBD1, 5 bases. The germline V gene encodes CDR1 DFQATT and CDR2 SNEGSKA (reference sequence). V lost 6 bases and J lost 2, with 11 bases in between. CDR3 size: 13 residues.

This clonotype was counted at least ten times. The gene calls are TRBV19 and TRBJ2-3, with TRBD2 matching 7 bases. This CDR3 is built from 14 residues. CDR1 is LNHDA and CDR2 is SQIVND in the germline V gene (reference sequence). V trimming: 6 bases; J trimming: 0 bases; junction bases outside the gene matches: 3. CDR3 protein: CASRASGSTDTQYF. The CDR3 DNA follows: TGTGCCAGTAGGGCTAGCGGAAGCACAGATACGCAGTATTTT.

As regards this clonotype: A much larger clone lies a single base off, so this may be a read error. The rearrangement joins TRBV4-2 to TRBJ2-1; D remains unclear. With 4 bases removed from V and 5 bases from J, the gap between germline ends came to 12 bases. The CDR3 consists of 14 residues. CDR1 and CDR2 from the germline V gene are LGHNA and YNFKEQ. The CDR3 DNA follows: TGTGCCAGCAGCCTGATTTTGAGAGACAATGAGCAGTTCTTC. Translating it yields CASSLILRDNEQFF.

This clonotype has only a few counts. A junction boundary mismatches the germline segment, possibly from a read error. The chain is built from TRBV28 and TRBJ2-5; 9 nucleotides align to TRBD1. The CDR3 runs to 14 residues. Germline V gene data show CDR1 as MDHEN and CDR2 as SYDVKM. The CDR3 DNA follows: TGTGCCGGCAGTTCCACAGGGGGCGCGGAGACCCAGTACTTC. Its translation is CAGSSTGGAETQYF.

This clonotype occurred many times. J is TRBJ1-1 and V is TRBV21-1; the D call TRBD1 from the table was never checked on the DNA. TRBV21-1 is termed a pseudogene. The CDR3 extends over 16 amino acids. The CDR3 nucleotides are TGTGCCAGCACCCGCCCATTGGACAGGGGAGGCACTGAAGCTTTCTTT. Translating gives CASTRPLDRGGTEAFF.

A few counts support this clonotype. One end of the junction varies from germline; a read error may be responsible. The chain joins TRBV6-4 to TRBJ2-3; 10 positions match TRBD2. The CDR3 runs 15 residues. Looked up from germline, CDR1 is MRHNA and CDR2 is SNTAGT. CDR3 region: CASTEVAGGTDAQYF. The CDR3 DNA follows: TGTGCCAGCACCGAGGTAGCGGGAGGCACAGATGCGCAGTATTTT.

This clonotype came up many times. The chain joins TRBV25-1 to TRBJ2-1; D is perhaps TRBD2 (6 bases). Germline V gives CDR1 MGHDK, CDR2 SYGVNS. Trimming left V 6 bases short and J 3 bases short, with 12 bases between. The CDR3 totals 14 residues. The CDR3 sequence is CASSARRDYNEQFF. The CDR3 nucleotides read TGTGCCAGCAGCGCTCGGCGGGACTACAATGAGCAGTTCTTC. Together with reference TRBV25-1 and TRBJ2-1, the CDR3 gives the full variable domain: EADIYQTPRYLVIGTGKKITLECSQTMGHDKMYWYQQDPGMELHLIHYSYGVNSTEKGDLSSESTVSRIRTEHFPLTLESARPSHTSQYLCASSARRDYNEQFFGPGTRLTVL.

This clonotype was seen at least ten times. This rearrangement joins TRBV7-9 to TRBJ2-5; unclear D gene. Germline CDR1 and CDR2: SEHNR and FQNEAQ (reference sequence). Trimming took 8 bases from V and 2 from J, leaving 6 bases between them. There are 11 residues in the CDR3. The CDR3 reads CASAVQETQYF. In DNA form, the CDR3 reads TGTGCCAGCGCGGTTCAAGAGACCCAGTACTTC.

This clonotype was recorded at least ten times. The V and J genes are TRBV5-1 and TRBJ2-7; possible D gene TRBD2, 6 bases. Between the trimmed V and J ends, which lost 2 bases and 1 base, there was a span of 13 bases. The CDR3 is made up of 15 amino acids. Germline V lookup: CDR1 SGHRS, CDR2 YFSETQ. The CDR3: CASSFQGLPSYEQYF. The CDR3 DNA reads as TGCGCCAGCAGCTTCCAAGGACTACCTTCCTACGAGCAGTACTTC.

The chain carries TRBV20-1 and TRBJ2-2; D is tentatively TRBD1 or TRBD2 (5 bases each). Germline V gene data show CDR1 as DFQATT and CDR2 as SNEGSKA (reference sequence). The CDR3 extends over 13 amino acids. The ends were cut back, 7 bases at V and 6 bases at J, with 15 bases in the middle. This chain's CDR3 is CSGYVRGAGELFF. The CDR3 nucleotides are TGCAGTGGCTATGTCAGAGGGGCCGGGGAGCTGTTTTTT.

The chain recombines TRBV5-4 with TRBJ2-3, with D possibly being TRBD1 (6 bases). Germline V gene data show CDR1 as SGHNT and CDR2 as YYREEE (reference sequence). The CDR3 contains 14 residues. Trimming took 5 bases from V and 1 from J, leaving 11 bases between them. The CDR3 is CASSRRTGTDTQYF. The CDR3 DNA reads as TGTGCCAGCAGTAGGAGGACAGGCACAGATACGCAGTATTTT.

This clonotype was recorded many times. The chain couples TRBV24-1 to TRBJ2-1; D is possibly TRBD2 (5 bases). Deletions cut 1 base from V and 7 bases from J, with 16 bases between. The CDR3 is 16 residues long. CDR1 is KGHDR and CDR2 is SFDVKD in the germline V gene. The CDR3 loop reads CATSDLRLAQENEQFF. In nucleotides, the CDR3 is TGTGCCACCAGTGATTTACGGCTAGCCCAGGAGAATGAGCAGTTCTTC.

As to this clonotype: Just one base apart from a much larger clone, this may be a read error. No conserved phenylalanine or tryptophan ends this CDR3, so it is likely a read error. The chain has TRBV11-3 and TRBJ2-5; D possibly corresponds to TRBD2 (6 bases). This CDR3 spans 17 amino acids. Germline V gene lookup returns CDR1 SGHNT and CDR2 YENEEA. Trimming stripped 1 base from V and 2 bases from J, with 17 bases between. CDR3 loop: CASSLGRGFSGQETQYL. CDR3 nucleotides: TGTGCCAGCAGCTTAGGCAGAGGTTTTAGCGGTCAAGAGACCCAGTACCTC.

Many counts were recorded for this clonotype. The genes are TRBV29-1 and TRBJ1-1; D is undetermined. The CDR3 has 13 amino acids. Per the germline V gene, CDR1 is SQVTM and CDR2 is ANQGSEA. Trimming cost V 2 bases and J 3 bases, with 10 bases left between them. The CDR3 reads CSVERRADTEAFF. CDR3 coding DNA: TGCAGCGTTGAAAGACGGGCGGACACTGAAGCTTTCTTT.

This clonotype was detected ten times or more. One junction end does not reproduce the germline sequence, and a read error may be involved. The chain has TRBV12-3 or TRBV12-4 and TRBJ2-7; possible D gene TRBD1, 5 bases. This CDR3 has 11 residues. The CDR3 region has the DNA TGTGCCAGCAGTTTACTCGGACAAACTATCTTC. Translating gives CASSLLGQTIF.